Sequencing of this T cell receptor (beta chain) was carried out in a study of beta chain features in type 1 diabetes. In the study overall: Age and gender were similar between patients and healthy donors, as were cell yields. Findings of the study overall: Shorter TCRB CDR3s, moderately but significantly so, were found in Type 1 diabetes patients in all four CD4+ subsets. Insertions were fewer and deletions more numerous at VDJ junctions in type 1 diabetes patients. When cDNA is sequenced, cells with high TCR expression could be over-represented.

The length of the CDR3 is 11 residues. V was clipped by 0 bases and J by 6 bases, with 0 bases between them. The germline CDR1 and CDR2 sequences are SGHVS and FQNEAQ. Naive, central memory, regulatory and stem cell-like memory cells within the CD4+ compartment were sorted using CD45RO/CCR7/CD25/CD127/CD95/CD27. Investigators reverse transcribed all isolated RNA, so they sequenced expressed TCRB transcripts. Profiling relied on immunoSEQ multiplex PCR, and the TCRdb table lists in-frame clones only, not all of them. In the table there are 600,000 to 700,000 clones, 13% of which are singletons. Comments on this clone: No antigen is known for it.

The sample taken for sequencing was naive CD4+ T cells from blood. This chain connects TRBV7-8 to TRBJ2-1, with D hard to call. This receptor was identified in a man between 18 and 29 years old with type 1 diabetes. CDR3 sequence reads: CASSLANEQFF. The CDR3 coding sequence is TGTGCCAGCAGCTTAGCCAATGAGCAGTTCTTC. The variable domain in full, completed from reference TRBV7-8 and TRBJ2-1, reads GAGVSQSPRYKVAKRGQDVALRCDPISGHVSLFWYQQALGQGPEFLTYFQNEAQLDKSGLPSDRFFAERPEGSVSTLKIQRTQQEDSAVYLCASSLANEQFFGPGTRLTVL.